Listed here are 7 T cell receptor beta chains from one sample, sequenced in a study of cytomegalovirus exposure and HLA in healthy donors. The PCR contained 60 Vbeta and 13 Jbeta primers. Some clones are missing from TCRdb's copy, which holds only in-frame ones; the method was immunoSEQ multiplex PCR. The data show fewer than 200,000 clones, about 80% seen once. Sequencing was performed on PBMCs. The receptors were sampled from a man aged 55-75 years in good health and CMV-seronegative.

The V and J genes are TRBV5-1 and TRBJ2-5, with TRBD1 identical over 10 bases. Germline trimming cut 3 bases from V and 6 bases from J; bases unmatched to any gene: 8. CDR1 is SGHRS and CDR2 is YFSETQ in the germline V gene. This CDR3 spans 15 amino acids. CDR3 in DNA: TGCGCCAGCAGCTCCCAGACAGGGGGCATTCAGACCCAGTACTTC. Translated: CASSSQTGGIQTQYF.

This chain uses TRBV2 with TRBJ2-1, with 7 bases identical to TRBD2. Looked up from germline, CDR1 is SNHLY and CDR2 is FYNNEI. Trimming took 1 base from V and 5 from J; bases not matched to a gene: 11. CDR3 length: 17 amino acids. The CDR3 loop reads CASSEETSVHPNNEQFF. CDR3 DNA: TGTGCCAGCAGTGAAGAAACTAGCGTTCACCCAAACAATGAGCAGTTCTTC.

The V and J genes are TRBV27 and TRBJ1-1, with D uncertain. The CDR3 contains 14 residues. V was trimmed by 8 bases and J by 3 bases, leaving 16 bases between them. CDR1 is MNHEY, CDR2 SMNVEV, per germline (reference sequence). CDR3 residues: CASGGPIGDTEAFF. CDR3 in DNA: TGTGCCAGCGGCGGGCCGATCGGGGACACTGAAGCTTTCTTT.

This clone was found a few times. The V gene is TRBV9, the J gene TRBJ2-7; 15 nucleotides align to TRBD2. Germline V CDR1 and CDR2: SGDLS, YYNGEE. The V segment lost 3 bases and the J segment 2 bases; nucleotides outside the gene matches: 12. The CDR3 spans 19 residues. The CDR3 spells CASSEGTGTSGRPPYEQYF. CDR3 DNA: TGTGCCAGCAGCGAGGGTACCGGGACTAGCGGGAGGCCCCCCTACGAGCAGTACTTC.

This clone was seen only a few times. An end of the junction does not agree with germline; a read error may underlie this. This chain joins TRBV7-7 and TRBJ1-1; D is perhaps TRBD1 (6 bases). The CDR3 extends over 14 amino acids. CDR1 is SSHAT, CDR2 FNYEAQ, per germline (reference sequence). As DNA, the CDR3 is TGTGCTAGCAGCTCCCGGGGGGCGCACACTGAAGCTTTCTTT. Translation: CASSSRGAHTEAFF. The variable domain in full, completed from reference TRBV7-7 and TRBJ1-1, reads GAGVSQSPRYKVTKRGQDVTLRCDPISSHATLYWYQQALGQGPEFLTYFNYEAQPDKSGLPSDRFSAERPEGSISTLTIQRTEQRDSAMYRCASSSRGAHTEAFFGQGTRLTVV.

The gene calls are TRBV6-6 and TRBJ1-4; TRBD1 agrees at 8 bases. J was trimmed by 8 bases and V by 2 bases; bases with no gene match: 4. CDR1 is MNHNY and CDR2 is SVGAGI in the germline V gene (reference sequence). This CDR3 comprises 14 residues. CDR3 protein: CASSYGQGGEKLFF. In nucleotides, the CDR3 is TGTGCCAGCAGTTACGGACAGGGCGGGGAAAAACTGTTTTTT.

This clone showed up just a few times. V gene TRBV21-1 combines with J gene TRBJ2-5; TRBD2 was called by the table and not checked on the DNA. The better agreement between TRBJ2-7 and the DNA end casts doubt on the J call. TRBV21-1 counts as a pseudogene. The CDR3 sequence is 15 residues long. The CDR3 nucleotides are TGTGCCAGCACCCCCATACTAGCGGGTCGAAGCGAGCAGTACTTC. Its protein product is CASTPILAGRSEQYF.